A single sample is the source of the 17 T cell receptor beta chains below, sequenced in a study of human T cells and chemical hapten exposure. TCRdb reprocessed the RACE reads with MiXCR, giving one entry per CDR3 protein. The sample has 70,000 to 90,000 distinct CDR3 sequences, 11% seen once. As for time point: patch test 3, about 24 weeks after DPC sensitization. Treatment meaning: therapeutic diphenylcyclopropenone sensitization with weekly scalp DPC. The specimen comprised whole blood, sampled in connection with sensitization to the hapten diphenylcyclopropenone (DPC). The source of these receptors is a woman aged 45 to 65 with alopecia areata. Some clones in this sample may be carry-over from other donors' samples.

This clonotype was detected only a few times. The chain recombines TRBV5-1 with TRBJ2-7; D is tentatively TRBD1 or TRBD2 (6 bases each). Germline values: CDR1 SGHRS, CDR2 YFSETQ. V shed 5 bases and J shed 7 bases, with 22 bases lying between them. The CDR3 covers 15 residues. CDR3 residues: CASRGRIQGGEEQYF. Here the CDR3 DNA reads TGCGCCAGCAGGGGGAGGATACAGGGAGGAGAAGAGCAGTACTTC.

This clonotype was observed many times. The V and J genes are TRBV27 and TRBJ1-5; D may be TRBD1 (5 bases). The CDR3 is 17 amino acids. V lost 1 base and J 2 bases, leaving 15 bases between the germline ends. Germline-derived CDR1 and CDR2 are MNHEY and SMNVEV (reference sequence). The CDR3 loop reads CASSLLGAGHGNQPQHF. The DNA of the CDR3 is TGTGCCAGCAGTTTATTAGGGGCCGGGCATGGCAATCAGCCCCAGCATTTT.

At least ten counts were recorded for this clonotype. The gene calls are TRBV5-1 and TRBJ1-6; 8 nucleotides align to TRBD1. With V trimmed by 0 bases and J by 9 bases, 5 bases remained unmatched. The CDR3 is 15 residues long. The germline gives CDR1 SGHRS, CDR2 YFSETQ. The DNA of the CDR3 is TGCGCCAGCAGCTTGGCCTGGACAGGGAGTTCACCCCTCCACTTT. This encodes CASSLAWTGSSPLHF.

This clonotype has a handful of counts. The V and J genes are TRBV3-1 and TRBJ1-2; 7 positions match TRBD1. V trimming: 4 bases; J trimming: 6 bases; junction bases outside the gene matches: 5. The CDR3 contains 13 residues. Germline values: CDR1 LGHDT, CDR2 YNNKEL (reference sequence). CDR3 in amino acids: CASSRQGSNGYTF. The CDR3 DNA follows: TGTGCCAGCAGCCGACAGGGATCTAATGGCTACACCTTC.

This clonotype was seen at least ten times. This chain joins TRBV20-1 and TRBJ2-5, with no clear D. V lost 0 bases and J 5 bases, leaving 13 bases between the germline ends. CDR3 length equals 14 residues. Germline values: CDR1 DFQATT, CDR2 SNEGSKA (reference sequence). The CDR3 region has the DNA TGCAGTGCTAGAGATGGCGGACCGGTGGAGACCCAGTACTTC. Its protein product is CSARDGGPVETQYF.

The V call is TRBV14, the J call TRBJ2-3; D remains unclear. V shed 4 bases and J shed 6 bases, with 8 bases lying between them. The germline V gene has CDR1 SGHDN and CDR2 FVKESK. This CDR3 region has 12 residues. In DNA form, the CDR3 reads TGTGCCAGCAGCCGGCAGTGGGATACGCAGTATTTT. Translating gives CASSRQWDTQYF.

In its sample, this clonotype was seen many times. The chain links TRBV5-1 to TRBJ2-3; TRBD2 matches 14 bases. The length of the CDR3 is 17 residues. CDR1 SGHRS and CDR2 YFSETQ come from the germline V gene. V shed 4 bases, J shed 4 bases, and the junction held 8 bases outside the gene matches. The DNA of the CDR3 is TGCGCCAGCAGCATGGGACTAGCGGGAGAGGGGGCAGATACGCAGTATTTT. Amino acids: CASSMGLAGEGADTQYF.

The table lists this clonotype with many counts. The V gene is TRBV29-1, the J gene TRBJ2-5; 8 bases line up with TRBD1. CDR3 size: 12 residues. J gave up 5 bases and V 6 bases, and 5 bases lay outside the gene matches. From germline, CDR1 is SQVTM and CDR2 ANQGSEA. CDR3 nucleotides: TGCAGCGTCAGACAGGGGAGGGAGACCCAGTACTTC. This encodes CSVRQGRETQYF.

The rearrangement joins TRBV20-1 to TRBJ2-1; 10 nucleotides align to TRBD2. The CDR3 length is 14 residues. CDR1 is DFQATT and CDR2 is SNEGSKA in the germline V gene (reference sequence). With 8 bases clipped from V and 3 bases from J, the junction kept 7 bases outside the gene matches. CDR3 bases: TGCAGTCGAATAGCGGGGGGCCGCTACAATGAGCAGTTCTTC. Amino acid sequence: CSRIAGGRYNEQFF.

The chain carries TRBV20-1 and TRBJ1-4; D might be TRBD1 (5 bases). Trimming shortened V by 6 bases and J by 5 bases, and 13 bases separated the two germline ends. The CDR3 is 13 residues long. CDR1 and CDR2 from the germline V gene are DFQATT and SNEGSKA (reference sequence). This CDR3 is CSAPTGSNEKLFF. CDR3 nucleotide sequence: TGCAGTGCCCCCACAGGTTCCAATGAAAAACTGTTTTTT.

The sample holds a few counts of this clonotype. The chain is built from TRBV11-2 and TRBJ2-7, with 11 bases that match TRBD2. Germline CDR1 SGHAT, CDR2 FQNNGV. Losses at the gene ends were 4 bases for V and 0 bases for J; bases not matched to a gene: 2. The CDR3 spans 15 residues. This CDR3 is CASSYTSGSSYEQYF. CDR3 sequence (DNA): TGTGCCAGCAGCTATACTAGCGGGAGCTCCTACGAGCAGTACTTC.

The sample holds a few counts of this clonotype. The genes are TRBV29-1 and TRBJ2-5; the D gene is possibly TRBD2 (6 bases). Germline CDR1 and CDR2: SQVTM and ANQGSEA. CDR3 size: 14 residues. The V gene lost 5 bases and the J gene lost 0 bases, with 13 bases spanning the gap. The CDR3: CSVMKRDYQETQYF. The CDR3 DNA sequence: TGCAGCGTTATGAAACGGGACTACCAAGAGACCCAGTACTTC.

This clonotype was seen a few times. This chain connects TRBV28 to TRBJ1-2; maybe TRBD1 (5 bases). V lost 8 bases to trimming and J lost 2 bases, with 12 bases between them. The CDR3 covers 13 residues. Germline V gene sequence: CDR1 MDHEN, CDR2 SYDVKM. Here the CDR3 DNA reads TGTGCCAGCGACGGGGGAAACAACTATGGCTACACCTTC. Translation: CASDGGNNYGYTF.

The chain employs TRBV24-1 and TRBJ1-5; possibly TRBD1 for D (5 bases). Trimming cost V 2 bases and J 3 bases, with 10 bases left between them. This CDR3 region has 15 residues. From germline, CDR1 is KGHDR and CDR2 SFDVKD. CDR3 DNA sequence: TGTGCCACCAGTGATTCGCAGGGAAACAATCAGCCCCAGCATTTT. It yields the protein CATSDSQGNNQPQHF.

The gene calls are TRBV6-6 and TRBJ2-7, with D perhaps matching TRBD1 or TRBD2 (5 bases each). The V end lost 5 bases, the J end lost 1 base, and 9 bases lay between the germline ends. CDR3 length: 13 residues. Germline V gene lookup returns CDR1 MNHNY and CDR2 SVGAGI (reference sequence). The CDR3 loop is CASSGTASYEQYF. The CDR3 DNA reads TGTGCCAGCAGTGGGACCGCGTCCTACGAGCAGTACTTC.

This clonotype was found a few times. The chain carries TRBV6-2 or TRBV6-3 and TRBJ2-1; 14 positions match TRBD2. Germline V gene sequence: CDR1 MNHEY, CDR2 SVGEGT. The CDR3 length is 15 residues. V shed 5 bases, J shed 7 bases, and the junction held 4 bases outside the gene matches. This chain's CDR3 is CASSLGTSGRNEQFF. The CDR3, as DNA: TGTGCCAGCAGTCTCGGGACTAGCGGGAGAAATGAGCAGTTCTTC.

This chain joins TRBV9 and TRBJ2-7; D is unresolved. Trimming removed 0 bases from V and 1 base from J, with 8 bases in between. This CDR3 has 14 residues. Per the germline V gene, CDR1 is SGDLS and CDR2 is YYNGEE. The CDR3 nucleotides are TGTGCCAGCAGCGTAGCTGCCAATTCCTACGAGCAGTACTTC. Translation gives CASSVAANSYEQYF.